Listed below are T cell receptor beta chains from one sample, sequenced in a study of CXCR3-negative and CXCR3-positive naive CD8 T cells. No DNA is given; TCRdb re-called the 5' RACE reads and lists each CDR3 protein once. The sample features under 25,000 distinct CDR3 sequences, with more than 15% in its top ten. The source material was memory CD8+ T cells from blood. The origin of the receptors is a human donor in good health. Some clones in this sample may be carry-over from other donors' samples. CDR3s include the opening cysteine and the closing phenylalanine or tryptophan. Clone size is stated in some rows and not others, as once, few, many or a class when expanded.

>TRBJ2-7|14|.|TRBV5-1
CASSTPGHSYEQYF
>TRBJ2-7|14|.|TRBV11-2
CASSLPALGNEQYF
>TRBJ2-7|11|.|TRBV20-1
CSEPESYEQYF
>TRBJ2-7|17|.|TRBV7-8
CASSLSWTSGRSYEQYF
>TRBJ2-3|15|.|TRBV9
CASSETTGFTDTQYF
>TRBJ1-2|16|.|TRBV20-1
CSARGDRRSFNYGYTF
>TRBJ2-4|15|.|TRBV6-4
CASSDSGQGGDIQYF
>TRBJ1-5|15|.|TRBV28
CASSFGTGWDQPQHF
>TRBJ2-1|15|.|TRBV27
CASMRGGGAHNEQFF
>TRBJ2-1|16|.|TRBV19
CASSIRQTLKDNEQFF
>TRBJ2-3|13|.|TRBV6-2/TRBV6-3
CASSYHEADTQYF
>TRBJ2-1|16|.|TRBV21-1
CASSTYRDTIYNEQFF
>TRBJ2-2|14|.|TRBV29-1
CSVEDRGITGELFF
>TRBJ2-7|15|.|TRBV20-1
CSADGSSGESYEQYF
>TRBJ1-6|12|.|TRBV7-9
CASSLPNSPLHF
>TRBJ2-3|14|.|TRBV20-1
CSARLTRVEDTQYF
>TRBJ2-7|14|.|TRBV5-6
CASSFGTGFFEQYF
>TRBJ2-7|14|.|TRBV6-1
CASSEAEGAYEQYF
>TRBJ2-1|15|medium-sized|TRBV6-4
CASSDVEAGYNEQFF
>TRBJ1-1|11|.|TRBV29-1
CSAYSGAEAFF
>TRBJ1-2|15|.|TRBV15
CATSTHQDTVYGYTF
>TRBJ1-1|13|.|TRBV12-5
CASGLGHNPEAFF
>TRBJ2-1|11|.|TRBV29-1
CSAGQGNEQFF
>TRBJ1-2|14|.|TRBV12-3/TRBV12-4
CASSLESGYYGYTF
>TRBJ1-6|15|.|TRBV20-1
CSAREGGMDGSPLHF
>TRBJ1-2|15|.|TRBV5-4
CASSLGTEGESGYTF
>TRBJ2-2|16|.|TRBV20-1
CSAHSAPLRDTGELFF
>TRBJ2-1|15|.|TRBV20-1
CSARAEREGYNEQFF
>TRBJ1-3|15|.|TRBV10-2
CASSESEDSGNTIYF
>TRBJ2-7|14|medium-sized|TRBV10-2
CASSSGTPRHEQYF
>TRBJ2-2|18|.|TRBV7-3
CASSLSPLAGGPHGELFF
>TRBJ1-1|11|.|TRBV29-1
CSVRESTEAFF
>TRBJ2-5|15|.|TRBV20-1
CSARASGQGIETQYF
>TRBJ2-7|14|.|TRBV20-1
CSARDLFLDYEQYF
>TRBJ2-7|13|.|TRBV13
CASSPQNRYEQYF
>TRBJ2-1|14|.|TRBV7-2
CASSQRQGWAEQFF
>TRBJ2-5|15|.|TRBV7-2
CASSLALAAKETQYF
>TRBJ1-6|17|.|TRBV12-3/TRBV12-4
CASSLGRPSSYNSPLHF
>TRBJ1-1|13|.|TRBV11-3
CASSLNRLGGAFF
>TRBJ2-7|13|.|TRBV7-9
CASSGGPTYEQYF
>TRBJ2-1|16|.|TRBV20-1
CSARDGASGLYNEQFF
>TRBJ2-5|13|.|TRBV7-9
CASSLGSQETQYF
>TRBJ2-7|14|.|TRBV10-3
CAISEAGGGYEQYF
>TRBJ1-4|16|.|TRBV7-6
CASSPGSLATNEKLFF
>TRBJ1-1|12|.|TRBV29-1
CSVGEMNTEAFF
>TRBJ2-7|14|.|TRBV7-9
CASKSGTEPYEQYF
>TRBJ2-7|14|.|TRBV5-1
CASSLRTGPHEQYF
>TRBJ2-2|14|.|TRBV29-1
CSVATGEGTGELFF
>TRBJ2-7|14|.|TRBV28
CASSLLTGVAEQYF
>TRBJ2-5|14|.|TRBV11-1
CASSPWNTEGTQYF
>TRBJ2-5|12|.|TRBV18
CASSPPQETQYF
>TRBJ2-3|18|.|TRBV4-3
CASSQVERGGSPTDTQYF
>TRBJ2-1|16|.|TRBV2
CASSEAGLAGVEEQFF
>TRBJ1-4|15|.|TRBV30
CAWTLGLKGSEKLFF
>TRBJ2-1|16|.|TRBV4-1
CASSQGGGLAVREQFF